This T cell receptor beta chain emerged from a study of OX40 agonist ivuxolimab in advanced cancers. On the study more broadly: As their treatment, patients were administered ivuxolimab, an agonistic anti-OX40 (CD134) antibody. Three patients showed partial responses: one hepatocellular carcinoma and two cutaneous melanoma cases. Having had anti-PD-1, anti-PD-L1 or anti-CTLA-4 therapy before was allowed, and roughly 39% had some.

V trimming: 2 bases; J trimming: 2 bases; junction bases outside the gene matches: 21. Germline CDR1 is MNHNS and CDR2 is SASEGT. This CDR3 region has 21 residues. Study-level results: Certain nonresponders likewise exhibited a low normalized T-cell clonal expansion.

About this clone: The antigen is unknown.

The assay was immunoSEQ multiplex PCR, and TCRdb's table has in-frame clones only and misses some. Of tens of thousands of clones in the sample, around nine tenths were seen once. J is TRBJ1-5 and V is TRBV6-1, with 7 bases identical to TRBD1. This clonotype was obtained from an adult with an advanced solid tumor such as melanoma, head and neck, liver or kidney cancer. This specimen was CD4+ or CD8+ T cells sorted from blood, taken in a trial of the OX40 agonist ivuxolimab. The CDR3 DNA reads TGTGCCAGCAGTGAAAGAGGGGGGCAGGACAGGCCCACTTTTGGCAATCAGCCCCAGCATTTT. It encodes CASSERGGQDRPTFGNQPQHF.